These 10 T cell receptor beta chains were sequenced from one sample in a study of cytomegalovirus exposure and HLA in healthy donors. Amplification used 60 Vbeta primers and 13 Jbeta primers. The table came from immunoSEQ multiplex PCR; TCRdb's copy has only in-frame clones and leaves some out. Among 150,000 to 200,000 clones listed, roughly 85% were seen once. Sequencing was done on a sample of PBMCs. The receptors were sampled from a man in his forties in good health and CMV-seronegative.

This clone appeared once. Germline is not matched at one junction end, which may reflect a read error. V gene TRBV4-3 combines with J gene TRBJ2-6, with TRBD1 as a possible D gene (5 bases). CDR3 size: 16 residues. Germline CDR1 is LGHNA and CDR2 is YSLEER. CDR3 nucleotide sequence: TGCGCCAGCAGCCAAGACGGAAACTCTGGGGCCAACGGCCTGACTTTC. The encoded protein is CASSQDGNSGANGLTF.

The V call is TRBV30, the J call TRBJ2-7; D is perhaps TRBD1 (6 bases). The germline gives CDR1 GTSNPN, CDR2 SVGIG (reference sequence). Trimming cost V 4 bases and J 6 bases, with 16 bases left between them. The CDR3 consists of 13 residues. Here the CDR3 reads CAWKGLGAGEQYF. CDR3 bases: TGTGCCTGGAAGGGCCTGGGGGCCGGCGAGCAGTACTTC.

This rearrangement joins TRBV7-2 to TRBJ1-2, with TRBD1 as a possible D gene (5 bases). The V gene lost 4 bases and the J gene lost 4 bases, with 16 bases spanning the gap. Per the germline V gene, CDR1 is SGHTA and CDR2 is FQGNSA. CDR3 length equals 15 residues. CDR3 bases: TGTGCCAGCAGCTCCGGACATCAGACCCTCTATGGCTACACCTTC. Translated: CASSSGHQTLYGYTF.

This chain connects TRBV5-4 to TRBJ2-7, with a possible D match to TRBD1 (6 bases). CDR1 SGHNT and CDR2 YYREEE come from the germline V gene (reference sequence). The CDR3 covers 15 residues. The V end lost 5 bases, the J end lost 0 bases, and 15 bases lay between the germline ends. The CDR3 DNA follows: TGTGCCAGCAGTCCCGACAGGATCAGCTCCTACGAGCAGTACTTC. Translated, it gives CASSPDRISSYEQYF.

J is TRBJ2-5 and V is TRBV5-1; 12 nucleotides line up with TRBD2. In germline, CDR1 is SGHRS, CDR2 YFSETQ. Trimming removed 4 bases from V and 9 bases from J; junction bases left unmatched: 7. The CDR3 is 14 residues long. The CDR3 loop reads CASSPGLAGLAQYF. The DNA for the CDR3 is TGCGCCAGCAGCCCTGGACTAGCGGGATTGGCCCAGTACTTC. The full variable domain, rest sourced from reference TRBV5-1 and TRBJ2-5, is KAGVTQTPRYLIKTRGQQVTLSCSPISGHRSVSWYQQTPGQGLQFLFEYFSETQRNKGNFPGRFSGRQFSNSRSEMNVSTLELGDSALYLCASSPGLAGLAQYFGPGTRLLVL.

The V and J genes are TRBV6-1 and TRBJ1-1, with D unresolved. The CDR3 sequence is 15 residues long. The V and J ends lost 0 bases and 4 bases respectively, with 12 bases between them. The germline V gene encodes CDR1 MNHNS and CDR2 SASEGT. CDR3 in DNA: TGTGCCAGCAGTGAAGCGTGGGCCCTGGCCACTGAAGCTTTCTTT. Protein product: CASSEAWALATEAFF.

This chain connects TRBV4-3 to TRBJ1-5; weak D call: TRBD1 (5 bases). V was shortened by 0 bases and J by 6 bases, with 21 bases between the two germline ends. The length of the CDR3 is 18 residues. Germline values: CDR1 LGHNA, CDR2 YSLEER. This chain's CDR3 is CASSQDFGGVRQGQPQHF. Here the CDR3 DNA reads TGCGCCAGCAGCCAAGATTTTGGGGGGGTGAGACAAGGTCAGCCCCAGCATTTT.

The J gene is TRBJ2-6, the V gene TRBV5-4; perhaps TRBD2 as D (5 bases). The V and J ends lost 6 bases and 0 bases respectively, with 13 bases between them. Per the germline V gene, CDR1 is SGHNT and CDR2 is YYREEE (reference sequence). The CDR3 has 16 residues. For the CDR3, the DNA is TGTGCCAGCAATCAAGGGAGCCCCTCTGGGGCCAACGTCCTGACTTTC. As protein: CASNQGSPSGANVLTF.

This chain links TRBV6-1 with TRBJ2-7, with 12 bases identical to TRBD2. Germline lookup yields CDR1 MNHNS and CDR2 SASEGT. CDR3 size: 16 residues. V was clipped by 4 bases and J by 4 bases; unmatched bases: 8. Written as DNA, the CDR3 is TGTGCCAGCAGTGGGGGGACTAGCGGGTCGGGGTACGAGCAGTACTTC. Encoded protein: CASSGGTSGSGYEQYF.

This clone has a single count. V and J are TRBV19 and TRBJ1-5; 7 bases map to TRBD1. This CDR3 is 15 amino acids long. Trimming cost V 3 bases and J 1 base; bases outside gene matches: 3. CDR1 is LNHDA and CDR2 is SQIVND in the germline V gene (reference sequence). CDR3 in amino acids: CASSMGQMSNQPQHF. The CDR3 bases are TGTGCCAGTAGTATGGGACAGATGAGCAATCAGCCCCAGCATTTT. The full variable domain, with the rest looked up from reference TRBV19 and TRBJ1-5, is DGGITQSPKYLFRKEGQNVTLSCEQNLNHDAMYWYRQDPGQGLRLIYYSQIVNDFQKGDIAEGYSVSREKKESFPLTVTSAQKNPTAFYLCASSMGQMSNQPQHFGDGTRLSIL.